The source of this TCR beta chain is a study of shared clonotypes between healthy human individuals. Broader study findings: Naive CD4 clonotypes overlapped across a handful of donors at around 4.8%. When compared with the clonotypes that were shared by all four sorted-subset donors, the non-shared clonotypes turned out to have lower generation probabilities. Naive subsets tended to show greater estimated richness than memory subsets.

Details on this clone: Antigen: not known.

Between the trimmed V and J ends, which lost 6 bases and 4 bases, there was a span of 18 bases. The CDR3 length is 15 residues. Germline CDR1 SNHLY, CDR2 FYNNEI. Evenly divided among several immunoSEQ plates was the genomic DNA of each subset. Produced via immunoSEQ multiplex PCR; TCRdb's table is partial and in-frame only. The profile covers about 1 million clones, with about 75% appearing a single time and about 1.5% taken by the ten largest. The receptor comes from a young man in good health. The chain has TRBV2 and TRBJ2-5, with D possibly being TRBD2 (6 bases). The sample comprised memory CD4+ T cells sorted from blood. Specified subset: CD45RA-negative fraction. CDR3 DNA: TGTGCCAGCAGCCCCAGAGCGAATAGCGGAGAGACCCAGTACTTC. Encoded protein: CASSPRANSGETQYF.